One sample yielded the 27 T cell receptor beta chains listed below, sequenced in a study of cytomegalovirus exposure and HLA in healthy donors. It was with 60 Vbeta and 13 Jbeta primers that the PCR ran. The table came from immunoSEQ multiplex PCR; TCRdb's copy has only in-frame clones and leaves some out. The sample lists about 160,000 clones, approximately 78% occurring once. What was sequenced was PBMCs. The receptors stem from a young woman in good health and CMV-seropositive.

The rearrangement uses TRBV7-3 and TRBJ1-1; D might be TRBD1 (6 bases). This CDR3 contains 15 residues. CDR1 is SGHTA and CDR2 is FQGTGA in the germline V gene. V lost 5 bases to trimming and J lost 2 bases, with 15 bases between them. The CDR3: CASSPAGVQNTEAFF. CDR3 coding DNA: TGTGCCAGCAGCCCGGCAGGGGTGCAAAACACTGAAGCTTTCTTT.

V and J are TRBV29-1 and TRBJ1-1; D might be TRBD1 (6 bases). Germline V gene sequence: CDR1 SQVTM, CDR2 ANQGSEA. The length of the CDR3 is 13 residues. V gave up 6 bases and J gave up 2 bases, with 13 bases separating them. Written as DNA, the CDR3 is TGCAGCGTACAGACAGGCCTCAACACTGAAGCTTTCTTT. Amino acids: CSVQTGLNTEAFF.

The CDR3 reads CASSEALGVRTQYF. CDR3 in DNA: TGTGCCAGCAGTGAAGCGCTAGGGGTCCGGACCCAGTACTTC. V gene TRBV6-1 combines with J gene TRBJ2-5, with D possibly being TRBD1 (5 bases). The ends were cut back, 0 bases at V and 7 bases at J, with 12 bases in the middle. The V gene's germline CDR1 is MNHNS and CDR2 SASEGT. The CDR3 loop spans 14 amino acids.

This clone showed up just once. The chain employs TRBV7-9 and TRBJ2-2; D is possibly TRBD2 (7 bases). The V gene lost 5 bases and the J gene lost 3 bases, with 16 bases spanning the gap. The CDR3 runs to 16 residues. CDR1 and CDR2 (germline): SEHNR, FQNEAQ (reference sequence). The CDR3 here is CASSPLSGGHTGELFF. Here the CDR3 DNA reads TGTGCCAGCAGCCCCCTGTCCGGGGGGCACACCGGGGAGCTGTTTTTT.

CDR3 nucleotides: TGCGCCAGCAGCCAAAGGGACAGGGAATTGAACACTGAAGCTTTCTTT. This translates into CASSQRDRELNTEAFF. The chain has TRBV4-3 and TRBJ1-1, with 9 bases lining up with TRBD1. The CDR3 loop spans 16 amino acids. The germline V gene has CDR1 LGHNA and CDR2 YSLEER. V lost 2 bases, J lost 0 bases, and 4 bases stayed unmatched.

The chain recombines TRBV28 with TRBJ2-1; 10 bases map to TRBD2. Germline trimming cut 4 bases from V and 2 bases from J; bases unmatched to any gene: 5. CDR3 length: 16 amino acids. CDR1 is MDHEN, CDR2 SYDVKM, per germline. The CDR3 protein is CASSSTSGAAYNEQFF. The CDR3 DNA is TGTGCCAGCAGTTCTACTAGCGGGGCCGCCTACAATGAGCAGTTCTTC. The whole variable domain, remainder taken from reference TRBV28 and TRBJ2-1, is DVKVTQSSRYLVKRTGEKVFLECVQDMDHENMFWYRQDPGLGLRLIYFSYDVKMKEKGDIPEGYSVSREKKERFSLILESASTNQTSMYLCASSSTSGAAYNEQFFGPGTRLTVL.

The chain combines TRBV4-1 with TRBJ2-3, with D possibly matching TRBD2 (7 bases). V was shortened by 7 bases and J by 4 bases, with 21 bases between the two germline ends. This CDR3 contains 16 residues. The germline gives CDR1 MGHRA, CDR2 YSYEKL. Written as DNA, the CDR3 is TGCGCCAGCACCTTCGGGGCGGGGGCAAATGCAGATACGCAGTATTTT. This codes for CASTFGAGANADTQYF.

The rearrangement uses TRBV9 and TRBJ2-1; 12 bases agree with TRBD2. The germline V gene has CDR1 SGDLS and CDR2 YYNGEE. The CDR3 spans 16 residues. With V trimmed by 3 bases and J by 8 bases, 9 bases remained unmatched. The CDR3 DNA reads TGTGCCAGCAGCGGGGGTCTAGCGGGGGGGGTGCATGAGCAGTTCTTC. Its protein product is CASSGGLAGGVHEQFF.

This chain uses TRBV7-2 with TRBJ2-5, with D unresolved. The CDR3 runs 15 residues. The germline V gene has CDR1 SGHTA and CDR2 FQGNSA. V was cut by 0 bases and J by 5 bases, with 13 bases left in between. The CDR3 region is CASSLALLSMETQYF. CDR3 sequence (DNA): TGTGCCAGCAGCTTAGCGTTACTTTCGATGGAGACCCAGTACTTC.

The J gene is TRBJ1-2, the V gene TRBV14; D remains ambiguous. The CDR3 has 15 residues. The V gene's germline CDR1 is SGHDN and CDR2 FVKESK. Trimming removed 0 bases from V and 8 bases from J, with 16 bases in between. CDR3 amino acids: CASSQEDVSPGGYTF. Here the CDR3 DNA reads TGTGCCAGCAGCCAAGAAGACGTCTCCCCGGGGGGCTACACCTTC.

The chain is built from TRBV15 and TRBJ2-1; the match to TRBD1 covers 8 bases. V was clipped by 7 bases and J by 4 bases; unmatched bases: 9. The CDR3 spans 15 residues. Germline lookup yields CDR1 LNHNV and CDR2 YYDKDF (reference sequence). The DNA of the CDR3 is TGTGCCACCAACCCCGGACAGGGCCAATACAATGAGCAGTTCTTC. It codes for CATNPGQGQYNEQFF. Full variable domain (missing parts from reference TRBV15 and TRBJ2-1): DAMVIQNPRYQVTQFGKPVTLSCSQTLNHNVMYWYQQKSSQAPKLLFHYYDKDFNNEADTPDNFQSRRPNTSFCFLDIRSPGLGDTAMYLCATNPGQGQYNEQFFGPGTRLTVL.

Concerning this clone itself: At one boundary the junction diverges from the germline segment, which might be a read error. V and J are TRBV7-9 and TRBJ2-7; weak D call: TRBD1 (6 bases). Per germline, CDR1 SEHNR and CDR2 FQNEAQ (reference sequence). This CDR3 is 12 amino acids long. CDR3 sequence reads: CSSSLGRGKEYF. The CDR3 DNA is TGTTCCAGCAGCTTAGGCAGGGGCAAGGAGTACTTC.

The CDR3 is CASSSQGYEQYF. The CDR3 DNA follows: TGTGCCAGCTCATCACAGGGGTACGAGCAGTACTTC. The chain is built from TRBV18 and TRBJ2-7, with 7 bases lining up with TRBD1. V lost 5 bases, J lost 4 bases, and 2 bases stayed unmatched. CDR1 and CDR2 (germline): KGHSH, LQKENI. The CDR3 covers 12 residues.

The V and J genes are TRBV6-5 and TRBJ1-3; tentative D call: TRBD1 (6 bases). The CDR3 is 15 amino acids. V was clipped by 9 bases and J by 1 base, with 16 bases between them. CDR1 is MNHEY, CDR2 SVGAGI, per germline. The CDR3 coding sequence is TGTGCCAGTAGGAAAATACAGGGTTCTGGAAACACCATATATTTT. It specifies CASRKIQGSGNTIYF.

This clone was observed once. The CDR3 here is CASSAGGDQPQHF. The CDR3 DNA follows: TGCGCCAGCAGCGCGGGAGGGGATCAGCCCCAGCATTTT. The chain couples TRBV5-1 to TRBJ1-5; tentative D call: TRBD1 (5 bases). V lost 4 bases and J 5 bases, leaving 10 bases between the germline ends. The CDR3 has 13 amino acids. CDR1 SGHRS and CDR2 YFSETQ come from the germline V gene.

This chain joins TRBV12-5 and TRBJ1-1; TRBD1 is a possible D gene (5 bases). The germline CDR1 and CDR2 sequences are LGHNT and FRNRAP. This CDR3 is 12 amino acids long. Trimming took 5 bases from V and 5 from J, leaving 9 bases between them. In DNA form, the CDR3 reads TGTGCTAGTGGTCCCGGGGGTACTGAAGCTTTCTTT. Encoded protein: CASGPGGTEAFF. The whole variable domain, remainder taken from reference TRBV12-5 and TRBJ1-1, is DARVTQTPRHKVTEMGQEVTMRCQPILGHNTVFWYRQTMMQGLELLAYFRNRAPLDDSGMPKDRFSAEMPDATLATLKIQPSEPRDSAVYFCASGPGGTEAFFGQGTRLTVV.

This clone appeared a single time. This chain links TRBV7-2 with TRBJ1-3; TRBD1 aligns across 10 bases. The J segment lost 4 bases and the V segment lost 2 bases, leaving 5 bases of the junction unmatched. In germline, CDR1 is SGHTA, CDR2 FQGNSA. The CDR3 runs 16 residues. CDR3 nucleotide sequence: TGTGCCAGCAGCTTATGGGGGGACAGGGGAGGAAACACCATATATTTT. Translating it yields CASSLWGDRGGNTIYF.

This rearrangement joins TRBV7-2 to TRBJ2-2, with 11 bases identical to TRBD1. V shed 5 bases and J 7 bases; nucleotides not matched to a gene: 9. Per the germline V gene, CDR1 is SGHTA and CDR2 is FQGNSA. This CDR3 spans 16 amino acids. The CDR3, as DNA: TGTGCCAGCAGCCCCGCGGACAGGGGGCCCGGCGGGGAGCTGTTTTTT. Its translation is CASSPADRGPGGELFF.

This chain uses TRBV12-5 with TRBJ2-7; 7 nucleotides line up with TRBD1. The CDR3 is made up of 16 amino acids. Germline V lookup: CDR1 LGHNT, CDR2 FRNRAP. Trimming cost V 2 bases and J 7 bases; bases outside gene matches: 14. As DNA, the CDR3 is TGTGCTAGTGGTTTGATTCTGACAGGGATTATGGAAGAGCAGTACTTC. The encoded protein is CASGLILTGIMEEQYF.

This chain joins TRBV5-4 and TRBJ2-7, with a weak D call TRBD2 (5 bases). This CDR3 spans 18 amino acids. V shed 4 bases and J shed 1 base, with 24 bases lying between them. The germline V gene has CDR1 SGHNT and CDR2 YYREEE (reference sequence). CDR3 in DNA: TGTGCCAGCAGCCTTACGCCCTTGAGCGGATTAATTTCCTACGAGCAGTACTTC. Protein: CASSLTPLSGLISYEQYF.

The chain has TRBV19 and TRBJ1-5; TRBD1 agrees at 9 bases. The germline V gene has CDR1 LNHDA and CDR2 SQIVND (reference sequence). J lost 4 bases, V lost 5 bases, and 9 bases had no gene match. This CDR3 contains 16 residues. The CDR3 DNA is TGTGCCAGTAGTCCCCGATCTGACAGGGGGAATCAGCCCCAGCATTTT. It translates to CASSPRSDRGNQPQHF.

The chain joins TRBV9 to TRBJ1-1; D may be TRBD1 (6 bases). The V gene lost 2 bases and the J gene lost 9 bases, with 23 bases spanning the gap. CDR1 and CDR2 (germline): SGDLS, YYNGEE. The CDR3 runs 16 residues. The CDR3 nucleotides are TGTGCCAGCAGCGTTAAAAGGGTTGGCCCGACAGGCCAAGCTTTCTTT. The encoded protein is CASSVKRVGPTGQAFF.

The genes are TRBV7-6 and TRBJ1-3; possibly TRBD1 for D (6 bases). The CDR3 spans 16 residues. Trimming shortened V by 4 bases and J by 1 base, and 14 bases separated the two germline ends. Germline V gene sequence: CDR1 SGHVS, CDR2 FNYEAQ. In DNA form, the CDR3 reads TGTGCCAGCAGCTGGGGGCAATTGGGTTCTGGAAACACCATATATTTT. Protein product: CASSWGQLGSGNTIYF. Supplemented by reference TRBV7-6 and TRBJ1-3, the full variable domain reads GAGVSQSPRYKVTKRGQDVALRCDPISGHVSLYWYRQALGQGPEFLTYFNYEAQQDKSGLPNDRFSAERPEGSISTLTIQRTEQRDSAMYRCASSWGQLGSGNTIYFGEGSWLTVV.

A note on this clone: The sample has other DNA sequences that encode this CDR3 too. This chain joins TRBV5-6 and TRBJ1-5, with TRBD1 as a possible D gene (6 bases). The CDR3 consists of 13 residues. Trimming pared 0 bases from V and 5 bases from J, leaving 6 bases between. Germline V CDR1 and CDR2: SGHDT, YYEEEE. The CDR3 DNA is TGTGCCAGCAGCTTGGCAGGGGATCAGCCCCAGCATTTT. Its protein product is CASSLAGDQPQHF.

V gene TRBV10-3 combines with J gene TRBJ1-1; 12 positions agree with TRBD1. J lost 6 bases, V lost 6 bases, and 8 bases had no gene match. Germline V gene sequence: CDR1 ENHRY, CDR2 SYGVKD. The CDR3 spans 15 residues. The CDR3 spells CAIRPPGTGGAEAFF. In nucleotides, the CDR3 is TGTGCCATCAGACCCCCGGGGACAGGGGGCGCTGAAGCTTTCTTT.

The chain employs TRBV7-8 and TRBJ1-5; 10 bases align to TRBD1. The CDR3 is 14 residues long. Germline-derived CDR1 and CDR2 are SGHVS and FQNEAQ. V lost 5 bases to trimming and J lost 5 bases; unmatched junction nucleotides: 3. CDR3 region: CASSRGTGDQPQHF. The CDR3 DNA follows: TGTGCCAGCAGCAGGGGGACAGGGGATCAGCCCCAGCATTTT.

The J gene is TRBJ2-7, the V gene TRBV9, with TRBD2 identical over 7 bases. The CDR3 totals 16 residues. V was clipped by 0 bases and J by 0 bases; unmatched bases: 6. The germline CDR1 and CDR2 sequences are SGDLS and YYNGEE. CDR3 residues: CASSVGGGDYSYEQYF. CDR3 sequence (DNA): TGTGCCAGCAGCGTAGGAGGCGGGGACTACTCCTACGAGCAGTACTTC. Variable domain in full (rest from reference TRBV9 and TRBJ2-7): DSGVTQTPKHLITATGQRVTLRCSPRSGDLSVYWYQQSLDQGLQFLIQYYNGEERAKGNILERFSAQQFPDLHSELNLSSLELGDSALYFCASSVGGGDYSYEQYFGPGTRLTVT.